These T cell receptor beta chains were read from a single sample in a study of cytomegalovirus exposure and HLA in healthy donors. The method was immunoSEQ multiplex PCR; TCRdb's version includes in-frame clones alone and lacks a portion of them. The sample holds 120,000 or so clones; over 65% are singletons and the top ten take 3.4%. The sample comprised PBMCs. These receptors all stem from a man aged 25 to 40 in good health and CMV-seronegative. Both conserved end residues are part of each CDR3. A D gene is named only where the DNA matches it firmly. Some rows have no size entry. The others give once, few or many, or a class for an expanded clone.

size,V,J,D,CDR3,DNA
-,TRBV18,TRBJ1-2,TRBD1,CASSPIQGPMDGYTF,TGTGCCAGCTCACCGATACAGGGGCCCATGGACGGCTACACCTTC
-,TRBV5-5,TRBJ2-2,-,CASSAILNTGELFF,TGTGCCAGCAGCGCCATACTGAACACCGGGGAGCTGTTTTTT
-,TRBV5-1,TRBJ2-5,TRBD1,CASSLGGQGMRGETQYF,TGCGCCAGCAGCCTGGGGGGACAGGGAATGCGGGGCGAGACCCAGTACTTC
few,TRBV6-1,TRBJ1-1,-,CASREMSEAFF,TGTGCCAGCAGGGAGATGTCTGAAGCTTTCTTT
-,TRBV7-2,TRBJ1-1,TRBD1,CASSLQGGNTEAFF,TGTGCCAGCAGCTTGCAGGGGGGGAACACTGAAGCTTTCTTT
-,TRBV4-3,TRBJ2-1,TRBD2,CASSQDIGGRINEQFF,TGCGCCAGCAGCCAAGATATCGGGGGGAGGATTAATGAGCAGTTCTTC
-,TRBV7-7,TRBJ2-7,TRBD1,CASSPGQGIDEQYF,TGTGCCAGCAGCCCGGGACAGGGTATCGACGAGCAGTACTTC
few,TRBV11-2,TRBJ2-3,TRBD2,CASRRSGNTDTQYF,TGTGCCAGCAGGCGTAGCGGGAACACAGATACGCAGTATTTT
-,TRBV18,TRBJ2-3,TRBD1,CASSLPGGAGDTQYF,TGTGCCAGCTCACTCCCAGGGGGCGCGGGAGATACGCAGTATTTT
-,TRBV27,TRBJ1-2,TRBD1,CASSYGQGAYGYGYTF,TGTGCCAGCAGTTATGGACAGGGGGCATATGGCTATGGCTACACCTTC
-,TRBV19,TRBJ2-7,-,CASTPSPSSYEQYF,TGTGCCAGTACTCCTTCCCCCTCTTCCTACGAGCAGTACTTC